A single sample gave rise to the 31 T cell receptor beta chains below, sequenced in a study of glioma-infiltrating T cells after dendritic cell vaccination (dated by TCRdb to the mid-2010s). Library preparation used the immunoSEQ multiplex PCR assay. TCRdb took over this immuneACCESS table, retaining in-frame rearrangements with V and J assigned. Such tables are incomplete; in checked studies, under half of the missing clones stem from an unresolved V gene, and the remainder is unexplained. Within this sample are about 92,000 clones, with around 86% of them counted one time only. The ten most abundant clones make up approximately 15% of the sample. This specimen consisted of blood, obtained before dendritic cell vaccination. The source is a human donor with glioblastoma.

J is TRBJ2-7 and V is TRBV5-4; 10 bases align to TRBD1. From germline, CDR1 is SGHNT and CDR2 YYREEE (reference sequence). Trimming took 3 bases from V and 7 from J; bases not matched to a gene: 7. This CDR3 has 14 amino acids. CDR3 DNA sequence: TGTGCCAGCAGCTCCCCGGGACAGGGGAGGGAGCAGTACTTC. This encodes CASSSPGQGREQYF.

In this sample, this clone turned up a few times. V and J are TRBV21-1 and TRBJ2-1; the table names TRBD2, a call not compared with the DNA. TRBV21-1 represents a pseudogene. This CDR3 spans 17 amino acids. The CDR3 coding sequence is TGTGCCAGCAGCAAAGCCCTAGGCGGCATCTCATACGTTGAGCAGTTCTTC. As protein: CASSKALGGISYVEQFF.

The V call is TRBV5-1, the J call TRBJ2-6; D might be TRBD1 (6 bases). Germline V gene sequence: CDR1 SGHRS, CDR2 YFSETQ. Trimming pared 6 bases from V and 2 bases from J, leaving 15 bases between. CDR3 length equals 16 residues. The CDR3 region is CASTLHREAGANVLTF. CDR3 nucleotides: TGCGCCAGCACCCTACACAGGGAAGCTGGGGCCAACGTCCTGACTTTC. Full variable domain (remainder filled in from reference TRBV5-1 and TRBJ2-6): KAGVTQTPRYLIKTRGQQVTLSCSPISGHRSVSWYQQTPGQGLQFLFEYFSETQRNKGNFPGRFSGRQFSNSRSEMNVSTLELGDSALYLCASTLHREAGANVLTFGAGSRLTVL.

This rearrangement joins TRBV19 to TRBJ2-5; 9 nucleotides align to TRBD2. This CDR3 comprises 14 residues. V lost 7 bases and J lost 5; bases outside the gene matches: 8. Germline V gene lookup returns CDR1 LNHDA and CDR2 SQIVND (reference sequence). The DNA for the CDR3 is TGTGCCAGTAAAATTAGCGGGAGAGGCGAGACCCAGTACTTC. Encoded protein: CASKISGRGETQYF.

This clone showed up just once. The chain combines TRBV19 with TRBJ1-1; D is unclear. The CDR3 is 14 amino acids. CDR1 is LNHDA and CDR2 is SQIVND in the germline V gene (reference sequence). Trimming removed 5 bases from V and 0 bases from J, with 10 bases in between. The CDR3 sequence is CASSRGNLNTEAFF. The CDR3 coding sequence is TGTGCCAGTAGTCGGGGAAACTTGAACACTGAAGCTTTCTTT.

The chain carries TRBV25-1 and TRBJ2-1; the D gene is possibly TRBD1 (6 bases). The ends were cut back, 0 bases at V and 3 bases at J, with 12 bases in the middle. Germline V lookup: CDR1 MGHDK, CDR2 SYGVNS. CDR3 length equals 16 residues. As DNA, the CDR3 is TGTGCCAGCAGTGAATATATGGGGGCCTTCTACAATGAGCAGTTCTTC. It yields the protein CASSEYMGAFYNEQFF. Full variable domain (rest looked up from reference TRBV25-1 and TRBJ2-1): EADIYQTPRYLVIGTGKKITLECSQTMGHDKMYWYQQDPGMELHLIHYSYGVNSTEKGDLSSESTVSRIRTEHFPLTLESARPSHTSQYLCASSEYMGAFYNEQFFGPGTRLTVL.

V usage is TRBV28 and J usage is TRBJ2-2; the D gene is possibly TRBD1 (5 bases). CDR1 is MDHEN, CDR2 SYDVKM, per germline. This CDR3 is built from 15 residues. V was trimmed by 3 bases and J by 2 bases, leaving 10 bases between them. For the CDR3, the DNA is TGTGCCAGCAGTTTGGGCAGGGCTAACACCGGGGAGCTGTTTTTT. Translated, it gives CASSLGRANTGELFF.

The V and J genes are TRBV7-9 and TRBJ1-3; a possible D gene is TRBD1 (5 bases). Trimming took off 5 bases at V and 0 bases at J, with 8 bases between the two ends. The CDR3 runs 14 residues. Germline CDR1 reads SEHNR; CDR2 reads FQNEAQ (reference sequence). This CDR3 reads CASSPGLSGNTIYF. In nucleotides, the CDR3 is TGTGCCAGCAGCCCGGGACTCTCTGGAAACACCATATATTTT.

The rearrangement uses TRBV9 and TRBJ2-7; 7 bases match TRBD1. V dropped 4 bases and J dropped 0; count of bases not matched to a gene: 7. CDR3 length: 15 residues. Per germline, CDR1 SGDLS and CDR2 YYNGEE. CDR3 nucleotides: TGTGCCAGCAGCAGCAACGGACAGGACTCCTACGAGCAGTACTTC. This codes for CASSSNGQDSYEQYF.

This clone was counted once. The chain links TRBV15 to TRBJ2-6; TRBD1 might be the D (6 bases). The CDR3 has 17 residues. V was clipped by 0 bases and J by 4 bases, with 13 bases between them. Per germline, CDR1 LNHNV and CDR2 YYDKDF (reference sequence). As DNA, the CDR3 is TGTGCCACCAGCAGAGATCACAGGGTGATGGGGGCCAACGTCCTGACTTTC. Residues: CATSRDHRVMGANVLTF.

As for this clone: The same CDR3 arises from other DNA sequences in this sample as well. The chain uses TRBV27 and TRBJ2-1; possible D gene TRBD1, 5 bases. CDR3 length: 14 amino acids. The V gene lost 0 bases and the J gene lost 4 bases, with 7 bases spanning the gap. Germline V gene lookup returns CDR1 MNHEY and CDR2 SMNVEV (reference sequence). CDR3 nucleotide sequence: TGTGCCAGCAGTTTATCGGACAAGTACAATGAGCAGTTCTTC. This sequence encodes CASSLSDKYNEQFF.

The rearrangement uses TRBV27 and TRBJ2-1; perhaps TRBD2 as D (6 bases). The germline V and J ends were trimmed by 2 bases and 2 bases, with 10 bases remaining between them. This CDR3 region has 15 residues. Germline assignment: CDR1 MNHEY and CDR2 SMNVEV (reference sequence). The CDR3 bases are TGTGCCAGCAGTTTAGGCGGGATCACCTACAATGAGCAGTTCTTC. Encoded protein: CASSLGGITYNEQFF.

V and J are TRBV6-5 and TRBJ1-2; 9 bases fit TRBD1. In germline, CDR1 is MNHEY, CDR2 SVGAGI. V trimming: 0 bases; J trimming: 8 bases; junction bases outside the gene matches: 10. The CDR3 covers 16 residues. CDR3 sequence (DNA): TGTGCCAGCAGTTACTCAAGACAACAGGGGGCCCGGGGCTACACCTTC. Its protein is CASSYSRQQGARGYTF.

This clone showed up just a few times. The chain is built from TRBV4-1 and TRBJ2-3; 9 positions agree with TRBD1. Germline assignment: CDR1 MGHRA and CDR2 YSYEKL. The V and J ends lost 5 bases and 6 bases, in that order; junction bases with no gene match: 6. The CDR3 covers 14 residues. The CDR3 sequence is CASSWDRDLDTQYF. CDR3 DNA sequence: TGCGCCAGCAGCTGGGACAGGGATTTGGATACGCAGTATTTT.

To note about this clone: The sample has other DNA sequences that encode this CDR3 too. This chain links TRBV9 with TRBJ2-7, with 7 bases identical to TRBD1. V trimming: 3 bases; J trimming: 2 bases; junction bases outside the gene matches: 2. Per germline, CDR1 SGDLS and CDR2 YYNGEE. The CDR3 runs 13 residues. The CDR3 spells CASSGQGAYEQYF. For the CDR3, the DNA is TGTGCCAGCAGCGGACAGGGTGCCTACGAGCAGTACTTC.

This chain connects TRBV6-5 to TRBJ2-2; 7 bases are shared with TRBD2. This CDR3 contains 15 residues. Germline values: CDR1 MNHEY, CDR2 SVGAGI. J lost 4 bases, V lost 2 bases, and 4 bases had no gene match. The CDR3 sequence: CASSYAGDPTGELFF. The CDR3 DNA reads TGTGCCAGCAGTTACGCGGGGGACCCCACCGGGGAGCTGTTTTTT.

The rearrangement links TRBV6-5 to TRBJ1-1; TRBD1 matches at 7 bases. The CDR3 covers 15 residues. The germline V gene has CDR1 MNHEY and CDR2 SVGAGI. The V segment lost 6 bases and the J segment 4 bases; nucleotides outside the gene matches: 11. The CDR3 spells CASSRPTGTSTEAFF. CDR3 nucleotides: TGTGCCAGCAGCCGACCGACAGGGACAAGCACTGAAGCTTTCTTT.

The gene calls are TRBV19 and TRBJ2-7; 12 nucleotides align to TRBD2. The germline CDR1 and CDR2 sequences are LNHDA and SQIVND (reference sequence). V dropped 3 bases and J dropped 5; count of bases not matched to a gene: 11. The CDR3 is made up of 17 amino acids. For the CDR3, the DNA is TGTGCCAGTAGTATTTTCCTAGCGGGAGGGCTTCGACACGAGCAGTACTTC. Its translation is CASSIFLAGGLRHEQYF.

The V gene is TRBV7-2, the J gene TRBJ2-3; D might be TRBD2 (5 bases). Trimming stripped 7 bases from V and 0 bases from J, with 8 bases between. CDR3 size: 13 residues. Germline loops: CDR1 SGHTA, CDR2 FQGNSA. The CDR3 is CASTSGSTDTQYF. For the CDR3, the DNA is TGTGCCAGCACCTCGGGGAGCACAGATACGCAGTATTTT.

The CDR3 spells CASGGTPGSSYEQYF. CDR3 sequence (DNA): TGTGCCAGCGGGGGGACTCCGGGAAGCTCCTACGAGCAGTACTTC. This rearrangement joins TRBV5-4 to TRBJ2-7, with D maybe TRBD2 (6 bases). Germline V gene lookup returns CDR1 SGHNT and CDR2 YYREEE (reference sequence). The CDR3 runs 15 residues. V lost 7 bases, J lost 0 bases, and 17 bases lay in between.

This clone was seen a handful of times. This chain connects TRBV9 to TRBJ1-6; 8 positions match TRBD1. V trimming: 6 bases; J trimming: 5 bases; junction bases outside the gene matches: 10. CDR1 and CDR2 (germline): SGDLS, YYNGEE. The CDR3 has 16 residues. The CDR3 sequence: CASKCSRGLNNSPLHF. For the CDR3, the DNA is TGTGCCAGCAAATGTTCCAGGGGGCTAAATAATTCACCCCTCCACTTT.

For the CDR3, the DNA is TGCAGCGTTGATGAGGTCACGATGAACACTGAAGCTTTCTTT. It specifies CSVDEVTMNTEAFF. The chain joins TRBV29-1 to TRBJ1-1; D not certain. Germline V gives CDR1 SQVTM, CDR2 ANQGSEA. Trimming took off 3 bases at V and 0 bases at J, with 11 bases between the two ends. CDR3 length: 14 residues.

This clone was recorded once. The rearrangement links TRBV11-3 to TRBJ2-1, with TRBD1 matching 9 bases. The CDR3 totals 14 residues. J lost 8 bases, V lost 5 bases, and 7 bases had no gene match. Germline V CDR1 and CDR2: SGHNT, YENEEA. CDR3 region: CASSAGQGYHEQFF. The CDR3 DNA is TGTGCCAGCAGCGCGGGACAGGGTTATCATGAGCAGTTCTTC.

The V call is TRBV6-5, the J call TRBJ1-2, with 9 bases matching TRBD1. The germline V gene has CDR1 MNHEY and CDR2 SVGAGI. This CDR3 is 13 amino acids long. J was trimmed by 6 bases and V by 5 bases; bases with no gene match: 4. The chain's CDR3 is CASSMDRGNGYTF. The DNA for the CDR3 is TGTGCCAGCAGTATGGACAGGGGAAATGGCTACACCTTC.

The J gene is TRBJ2-7, the V gene TRBV15, with 12 bases that match TRBD1. This CDR3 has 16 residues. V lost 5 bases to trimming and J lost 2 bases; unmatched junction nucleotides: 7. Germline V gene lookup returns CDR1 LNHNV and CDR2 YYDKDF (reference sequence). CDR3 residues: CATSAPGQGATYEQYF. The CDR3 DNA follows: TGTGCCACCAGCGCCCCGGGACAGGGGGCTACCTACGAGCAGTACTTC.

The chain links TRBV25-1 to TRBJ1-5, with D uncertain. Germline V gene lookup returns CDR1 MGHDK and CDR2 SYGVNS. The CDR3 is 14 amino acids. Trimming removed 3 bases at V and 4 bases at J, with 10 bases between. The CDR3 bases are TGTGCCAGCAGTGACTCCGGTCCAAATCAGCCCCAGCATTTT. Amino acids: CASSDSGPNQPQHF.

This rearrangement joins TRBV2 to TRBJ2-1, with D possibly TRBD2 on 5 matching bases. CDR1 is SNHLY, CDR2 FYNNEI, per germline. V was shortened by 10 bases and J by 9 bases, with 19 bases between the two germline ends. The CDR3 has 13 residues. In DNA, the CDR3 is TGTGCCACCAGCCTCGGGGAGTACGGTGAGCAGTTCTTC. This sequence encodes CATSLGEYGEQFF.

The chain recombines TRBV2 with TRBJ1-1; 10 bases are a match to TRBD1. The J segment lost 4 bases and the V segment lost 8 bases, leaving 7 bases of the junction unmatched. Germline V lookup: CDR1 SNHLY, CDR2 FYNNEI. The CDR3 is 14 residues long. CDR3 coding DNA: TGTGCCAGCGCTGAGGGACAGGGGAGCACTGAAGCTTTCTTT. Amino acids: CASAEGQGSTEAFF.

V gene TRBV18 combines with J gene TRBJ2-1; a weak D match, TRBD2 (5 bases). The CDR3 is 15 amino acids. Germline CDR1 and CDR2: KGHSH and LQKENI. Trimming left V 1 base short and J 6 bases short, with 13 bases between. CDR3 amino acids: CASSPQGLLANEQFF. In DNA form, the CDR3 reads TGTGCCAGCTCACCACAAGGACTCCTCGCCAATGAGCAGTTCTTC.

This clone occurred once. V gene TRBV29-1 combines with J gene TRBJ2-7, with 12 nucleotides matching TRBD2. This CDR3 contains 15 residues. CDR1 SQVTM and CDR2 ANQGSEA come from the germline V gene. The trim removed 4 bases at V and 4 bases at J, leaving 8 bases unmatched. The CDR3 nucleotides are TGCAGCGTTGGACCGGACGGGACTAGCGGGTACGAGCAGTACTTC. This gives the protein CSVGPDGTSGYEQYF.

The rearrangement joins TRBV14 to TRBJ1-4; no definite D call. V lost 6 bases to trimming and J lost 6 bases, with 14 bases between them. The CDR3 length is 14 residues. Germline loops: CDR1 SGHDN, CDR2 FVKESK. As DNA, the CDR3 is TGTGCCAGCAGTCCAATGGGAGGACATGAAAAACTGTTTTTT. Protein product: CASSPMGGHEKLFF.